This T cell receptor (beta chain) stems from a study of T cell responses to AZD1222 COVID-19 vaccine. The repertoire was sequenced with immunoSEQ multiplex PCR; TCRdb's copy has only in-frame clones and lacks some. The data contain under 140,000 clones, around nine tenths of them singletons. Remarks on this clone: Its target is not known.

Pooled in the analysis were second doses at about 4 or about 12 weeks. Trimming removed 0 bases at V and 7 bases at J, with 10 bases between. The CDR3 has 15 residues. Germline lookup yields CDR1 ENHRY and CDR2 SYGVKD. Study conclusions and caveats: Among the donors, most were white British and more were female, and clonal diversity was possibly underestimated. Once two AZD1222 doses were given, Spike-specific TCR breadth and depth went up.

V is TRBV10-3 and J is TRBJ1-6; the D is unclear. Material: peripheral blood, obtained 28 days after the second AZD1222 dose. The sequence derives from an adult who received the AZD1222 COVID-19 vaccine. The CDR3: CAISESGRVNSPLHF. In nucleotides, the CDR3 is TGTGCCATCAGTGAGTCAGGAAGGGTAAATTCACCCCTCCACTTT.